Listed below are T cell receptor beta chains from one sample, sequenced in a study of T cells in Graves' hyperthyroidism and ophthalmopathy. MiXCR, applied by TCRdb to the multiplex PCR reads, yields one record per CDR3 protein. The table has roughly 200,000 distinct CDR3 sequences, about a sixth seen once. The sample was blood. These receptors were taken from a woman aged 45-65 years with Graves' hyperthyroidism. Each CDR3 is given with its conserved first and last residue. The D gene is left open where the match is weak. Size values are once, few and many counts, or a class for expanded clones, and some rows have none.

TGTGCCAGCAGTTTGGGTCAAGATCAGCCCCAGCATTTT | CASSLGQDQPQHF | many | . | TRBJ1-5 | TRBV12-3/TRBV12-4
TGTGCCAGCAGTTTCTGGTCGGTTAGCGGGCGCTGGGGGTACAATGAGCAGTTCTTC | CASSFWSVSGRWGYNEQFF | few | TRBD2 | TRBJ2-1 | TRBV27
TGCGCCAGCAGTGATGGGTTGGCGTTCGCTTTCTTT | CASSDGLAFAFF | . | . | TRBJ1-1 | TRBV10-2
TGTGCCAGCAGCACGCGGGACTACAGGGATAGGAGCACTGAAGCTTTCTTT | CASSTRDYRDRSTEAFF | few | . | TRBJ1-1 | TRBV9
TGTGCCAGCAGCTTGGGGGATCTAGCGGGAGGGTTTTTGTACGAGCAGTACTTC | CASSLGDLAGGFLYEQYF | many | TRBD2 | TRBJ2-7 | TRBV7-2
TGTGCCAGCAGCTTAGGCCTTTGGAATGAGCAGTTCTTC | CASSLGLWNEQFF | . | . | TRBJ2-1 | TRBV11-2
TGTGCCTCCCTGTATGAGACCACTGAAGCTTTCTTT | CASLYETTEAFF | . | . | TRBJ1-1 | TRBV30
TGTGCCGGCAGTTTAGCGGGTTTGGCGAACACTGAAGCTTTCTTT | CAGSLAGLANTEAFF | many | . | TRBJ1-1 | TRBV12-3/TRBV12-4
TGTGCCAGCAGCCCTTTACCGGGACAGGGGTTTGAGCAGTTCTTC | CASSPLPGQGFEQFF | . | TRBD1 | TRBJ2-1 | TRBV6-1
TGTGCCAGCAGCTCTAGTCCAGGGATGAACACTGAAGCTTTCTTT | CASSSSPGMNTEAFF | many | . | TRBJ1-1 | TRBV7-6
TGTGCCAGCAGCGGTGCGGGAGGGTACACCGGGGAGCTGTTTTTT | CASSGAGGYTGELFF | . | TRBD2 | TRBJ2-2 | TRBV11-3
TGTGCCAGCAGTGAAGCGCCCAGGAACTATGGCTACACCTTC | CASSEAPRNYGYTF | many | . | TRBJ1-2 | TRBV6-1
TGTGCCAGCAGGGACCACGGGGGTTTAGCTTTCTTT | CASRDHGGLAFF | many | . | TRBJ1-1 | TRBV28
TGTGCCAGCAGAAACACCGGGACAGGGAATCAGCCCCAGCATTTT | CASRNTGTGNQPQHF | . | TRBD1 | TRBJ1-5 | TRBV6-1
TGTGCCAGCAGCTCCGACAGGGCTACGCAGTATTTT | CASSSDRATQYF | few | TRBD1 | TRBJ2-3 | TRBV7-9
TGTGCCAGCAGCGCTATACAGGGGAAGAACACTGAAGCTTTCTTT | CASSAIQGKNTEAFF | many | TRBD1 | TRBJ1-1 | TRBV11-2
TGTGCCTGGATGGGACTAGCGGGGGGCGAGCAGTACTTC | CAWMGLAGGEQYF | . | TRBD2 | TRBJ2-7 | TRBV30
TGTGCCACCAGCAGATTTTATAGCAATCAGCCCCAGCATTTT | CATSRFYSNQPQHF | many | . | TRBJ1-5 | TRBV15
TGTGCCAGCAGCTGGGTGCTAGCGGGAGGGTTTGTAGATGAGCAGTTCTTC | CASSWVLAGGFVDEQFF | few | TRBD2 | TRBJ2-1 | TRBV7-8
TGTGCCACCCTGACTAGCGGGAGCCTCTACAATGAGCAGTTCTTC | CATLTSGSLYNEQFF | few | TRBD2 | TRBJ2-1 | TRBV25-1
TGTGCCACCAGCAGAGATAATGCTGGCCGGGGCGCAGATACGCAGTATTTT | CATSRDNAGRGADTQYF | few | . | TRBJ2-3 | TRBV15
TGCGCCAGCAGCTTGGGTCGACTAGCGGAGACCTACGAGCAGTACTTC | CASSLGRLAETYEQYF | many | TRBD2 | TRBJ2-7 | TRBV5-1
TGCAGCGGGACAGAAAGCACAGATACGCAGTATTTT | CSGTESTDTQYF | . | . | TRBJ2-3 | TRBV29-1
TGCAGTGCAAGCAGGGGGGACACTGAAGCTTTCTTT | CSASRGDTEAFF | . | TRBD1 | TRBJ1-1 | TRBV20-1
TGTGCCAGCTCACCAATCACCTTACTCATGAACACTGAAGCTTTCTTT | CASSPITLLMNTEAFF | many | . | TRBJ1-1 | TRBV18
TGCAGTGCTAGATCCCCGAGAGACTATGGCTACACCTTC | CSARSPRDYGYTF | many | . | TRBJ1-2 | TRBV20-1
TGTGCCAGCAGTAAAGGACTAGCGGGAGGGTATGAGCAGTTCTTC | CASSKGLAGGYEQFF | few | TRBD2 | TRBJ2-1 | TRBV11-2
TGTGCCAGCAGCTTAGAGTCCGGGACAGGGCAGACCTACGAGCAGTACTTC | CASSLESGTGQTYEQYF | many | TRBD1 | TRBJ2-7 | TRBV11-2
TGTGCCAGCAGTTTGGGCCTTTACAATCAGCCCCAGCATTTT | CASSLGLYNQPQHF | many | . | TRBJ1-5 | TRBV12-3/TRBV12-4
TGTGCCATCAGTACCCCGGGACTTGAAAAAGAGACCCAGTACTTC | CAISTPGLEKETQYF | few | . | TRBJ2-5 | TRBV10-3
TGTGCCACCAAGGGACTAGCGGGCCACAATGAGCAGTTCTTC | CATKGLAGHNEQFF | many | TRBD2 | TRBJ2-1 | TRBV24-1
TGTGCCAGCAGCTGGAAACCGGGACACACTCTTAACTATGGCTACACCTTC | CASSWKPGHTLNYGYTF | many | . | TRBJ1-2 | TRBV11-1
TGTGCCTCTTCTCTAGGGGAGTACCAAGAGACCCAGTACTTC | CASSLGEYQETQYF | many | . | TRBJ2-5 | TRBV5-5
TGTGCCAGCAGTTACTCGCCGGAGGGCCCTTTCAATGAGCAGTTCTTC | CASSYSPEGPFNEQFF | many | . | TRBJ2-1 | TRBV6-5
TGTGCCAGCAGCGTAGGAACAGGGGGCACTGAAGCTTTCTTT | CASSVGTGGTEAFF | many | TRBD1 | TRBJ1-1 | TRBV9
TGTGCCAGCAGCCGCCGGGCTAGCTCCTACGAGCAGTACTTC | CASSRRASSYEQYF | many | . | TRBJ2-7 | TRBV5-6
TGCGCCAGCAGCTCCAGGGGGCGGCTCACTGAAGCTTTCTTT | CASSSRGRLTEAFF | once | TRBD1 | TRBJ1-1 | TRBV5-1
TGCAGCGTTGTTGGGAACTGGGGCACTGAAGCTTTCTTT | CSVVGNWGTEAFF | . | . | TRBJ1-1 | TRBV29-1
TGTGCCAGCAGTGAGACAGTGGCCCACGAGCAGTACTTC | CASSETVAHEQYF | . | . | TRBJ2-7 | TRBV6-1
TGTGCCAGCAGTGAATGGGTATATAGCAATCAGCCCCAGCATTTT | CASSEWVYSNQPQHF | many | . | TRBJ1-5 | TRBV2
TGTGCCAGCAGCCCCCGGCGGATCCTGAACGCTGAAGCTTTCTTT | CASSPRRILNAEAFF | few | . | TRBJ1-1 | TRBV7-3
TGCAGTGCTAGGGTTCTAGCGGGAGGCACAGATACGCAGTATTTT | CSARVLAGGTDTQYF | many | TRBD2 | TRBJ2-3 | TRBV20-1
TGTGCCAGCAGCTTCAGGACCTCCTACAATGAGCAGTTCTTC | CASSFRTSYNEQFF | many | . | TRBJ2-1 | TRBV7-2
TGTGCCAGCAGCGCACTTCAGGGGGCTGGCTCACCCCTCCACTTT | CASSALQGAGSPLHF | few | TRBD1 | TRBJ1-6 | TRBV9
TGTGCCAGCAGCTTAAGAGAAGGTGGGCTTTCTGGGGCCAACGTCCTGACTTTC | CASSLREGGLSGANVLTF | many | . | TRBJ2-6 | TRBV11-2
TGTGCCTGGAGTATATGGGGAGGTTCTACGGATGAGCAGTTCTTC | CAWSIWGGSTDEQFF | . | . | TRBJ2-1 | TRBV30
TGCGCCAGCAGCTTTCTTGGACCCCAAGAGACCCAGTACTTC | CASSFLGPQETQYF | . | . | TRBJ2-5 | TRBV5-1
TGTGCCAGCAGTTCGCAGAAGCAGCCCCAGCATTTT | CASSSQKQPQHF | many | . | TRBJ1-5 | TRBV28
TGCAGTGCTAGACTCCAACGTAGCACAGATACGCAGTATTTT | CSARLQRSTDTQYF | many | . | TRBJ2-3 | TRBV20-1
TGTGCCAGCAGGAAACCTCAGACAGGAGCAATGAACACTGAAGCTTTCTTT | CASRKPQTGAMNTEAFF | many | . | TRBJ1-1 | TRBV12-3/TRBV12-4
TGTGCCAGCAGGCCAGGTGTAGCCGGGACAGGGAGGGAAAAACTGTTTTTT | CASRPGVAGTGREKLFF | many | TRBD1 | TRBJ1-4 | TRBV6-1
TGTGCCAGCAGTGAATTTGTCGGGGGGACAACAAAAGAGACCCAGTACTTC | CASSEFVGGTTKETQYF | many | . | TRBJ2-5 | TRBV2
TGTGCCGGCAGTTCCGGGACTAGCGGGATTTATAATACGCAGTATTTT | CAGSSGTSGIYNTQYF | . | TRBD2 | TRBJ2-3 | TRBV12-3/TRBV12-4
TGTGCCAGCACAGTTTCGGGGGCCACGAACACTGAAGCTTTCTTT | CASTVSGATNTEAFF | few | . | TRBJ1-1 | TRBV18
TGCGCCAGCAGCCAAGTAATTCGGGGCGGACGCTCTGGAAACACCATATATTTT | CASSQVIRGGRSGNTIYF | few | . | TRBJ1-3 | TRBV4-1
TGCGCCAGCAGCCCCCGGGGGGCCAACCCAGATACGCAGTATTTT | CASSPRGANPDTQYF | many | . | TRBJ2-3 | TRBV4-1
TGCGCCAGCAGCTTGCCGGGGCCCAACTATGGCTACACCTTC | CASSLPGPNYGYTF | many | . | TRBJ1-2 | TRBV5-1
TGTGCCAGCAGTGCCGAGACACAGGGAAGGGCTGAAGCTTTCTTT | CASSAETQGRAEAFF | many | . | TRBJ1-1 | TRBV2
TGCAGTGCTAGAGGTCTACAAGAGACCCAGTACTTC | CSARGLQETQYF | many | . | TRBJ2-5 | TRBV20-1